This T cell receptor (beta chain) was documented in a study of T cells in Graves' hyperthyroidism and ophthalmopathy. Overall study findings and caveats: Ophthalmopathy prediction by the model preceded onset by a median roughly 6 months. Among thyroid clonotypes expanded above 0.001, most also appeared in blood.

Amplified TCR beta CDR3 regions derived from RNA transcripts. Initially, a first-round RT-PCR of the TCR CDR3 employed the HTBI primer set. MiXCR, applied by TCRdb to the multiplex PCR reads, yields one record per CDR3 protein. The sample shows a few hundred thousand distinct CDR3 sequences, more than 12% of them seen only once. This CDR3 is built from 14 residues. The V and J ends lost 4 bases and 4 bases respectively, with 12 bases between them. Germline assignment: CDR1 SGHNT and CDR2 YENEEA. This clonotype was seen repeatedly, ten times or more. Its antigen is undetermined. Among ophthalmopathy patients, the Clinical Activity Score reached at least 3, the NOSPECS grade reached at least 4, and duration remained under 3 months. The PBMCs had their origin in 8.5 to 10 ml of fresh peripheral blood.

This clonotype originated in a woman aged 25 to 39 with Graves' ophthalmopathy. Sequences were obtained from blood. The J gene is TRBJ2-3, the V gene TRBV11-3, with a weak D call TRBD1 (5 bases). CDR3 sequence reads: CASSSRKGPDTQYF. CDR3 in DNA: TGTGCCAGCAGCTCCCGGAAGGGGCCAGATACGCAGTATTTT.